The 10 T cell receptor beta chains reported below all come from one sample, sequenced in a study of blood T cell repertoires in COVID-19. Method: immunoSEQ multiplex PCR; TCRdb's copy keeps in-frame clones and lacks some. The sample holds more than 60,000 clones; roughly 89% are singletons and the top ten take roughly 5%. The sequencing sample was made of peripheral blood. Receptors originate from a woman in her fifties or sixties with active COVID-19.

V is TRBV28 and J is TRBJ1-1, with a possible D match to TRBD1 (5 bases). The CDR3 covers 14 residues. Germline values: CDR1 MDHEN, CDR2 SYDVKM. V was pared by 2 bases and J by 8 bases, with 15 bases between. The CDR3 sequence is CASSLTGGGSEAFF. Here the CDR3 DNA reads TGTGCCAGCAGTTTAACCGGGGGAGGTTCGGAAGCTTTCTTT. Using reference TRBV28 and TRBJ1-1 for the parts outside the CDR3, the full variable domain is DVKVTQSSRYLVKRTGEKVFLECVQDMDHENMFWYRQDPGLGLRLIYFSYDVKMKEKGDIPEGYSVSREKKERFSLILESASTNQTSMYLCASSLTGGGSEAFFGQGTRLTVV.

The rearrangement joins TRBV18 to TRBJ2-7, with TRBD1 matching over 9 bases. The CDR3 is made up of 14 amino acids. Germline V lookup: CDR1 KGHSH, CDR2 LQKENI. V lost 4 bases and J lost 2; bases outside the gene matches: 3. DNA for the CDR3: TGTGCCAGCTCACGCACAGGGGGCGCCTACGAGCAGTACTTC. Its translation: CASSRTGGAYEQYF.

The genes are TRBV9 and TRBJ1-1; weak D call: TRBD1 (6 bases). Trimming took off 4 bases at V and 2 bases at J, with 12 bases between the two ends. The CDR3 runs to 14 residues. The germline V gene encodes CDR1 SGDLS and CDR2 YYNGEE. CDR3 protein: CASSYEDRNTEAFF. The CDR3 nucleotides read TGTGCCAGCAGCTATGAGGACAGAAACACTGAAGCTTTCTTT.

The CDR3 loop is CASKRTDNSPLHF. In nucleotides, the CDR3 is TGTGCCAGCAAGCGGACAGACAATTCACCCCTCCACTTT. The rearrangement joins TRBV12-3 or TRBV12-4 to TRBJ1-6; TRBD1 might be the D (6 bases). The CDR3 length is 13 residues. V lost 7 bases and J lost 7, with 11 bases in between.

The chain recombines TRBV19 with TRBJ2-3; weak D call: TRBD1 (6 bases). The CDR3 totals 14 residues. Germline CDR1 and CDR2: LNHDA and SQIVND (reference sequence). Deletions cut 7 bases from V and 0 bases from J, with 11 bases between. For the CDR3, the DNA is TGTGCCAGTACCCGGCAGGGGAGCACAGATACGCAGTATTTT. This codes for CASTRQGSTDTQYF. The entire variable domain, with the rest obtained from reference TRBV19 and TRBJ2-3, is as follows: DGGITQSPKYLFRKEGQNVTLSCEQNLNHDAMYWYRQDPGQGLRLIYYSQIVNDFQKGDIAEGYSVSREKKESFPLTVTSAQKNPTAFYLCASTRQGSTDTQYFGPGTRLTVL.

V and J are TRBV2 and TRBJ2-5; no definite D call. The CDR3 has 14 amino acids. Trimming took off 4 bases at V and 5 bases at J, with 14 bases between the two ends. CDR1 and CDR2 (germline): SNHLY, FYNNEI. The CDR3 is CASSGDMARETQYF. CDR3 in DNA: TGTGCCAGCAGTGGAGACATGGCCCGGGAGACCCAGTACTTC.

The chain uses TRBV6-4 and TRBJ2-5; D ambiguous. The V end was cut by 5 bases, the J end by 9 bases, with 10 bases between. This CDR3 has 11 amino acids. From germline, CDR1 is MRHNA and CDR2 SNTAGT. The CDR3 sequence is CASSPSRSQYF. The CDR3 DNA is TGTGCCAGCAGTCCGTCCCGTTCCCAGTACTTC.

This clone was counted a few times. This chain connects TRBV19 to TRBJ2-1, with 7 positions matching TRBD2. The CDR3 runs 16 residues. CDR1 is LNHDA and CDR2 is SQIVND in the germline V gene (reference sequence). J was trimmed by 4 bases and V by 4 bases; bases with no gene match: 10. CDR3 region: CASSTTLAEPYNEQFF. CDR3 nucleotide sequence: TGTGCCAGTAGTACCACCCTAGCGGAGCCATACAATGAGCAGTTCTTC.

The CDR3 nucleotides read TGCGCCAGCAGCCAAGAAGTCTTGCTAGCGGGAGGTCCCGCTGACGGGGAGCTGTTTTTT. Its protein is CASSQEVLLAGGPADGELFF. This chain connects TRBV4-1 to TRBJ2-2; 11 positions agree with TRBD2. From germline, CDR1 is MGHRA and CDR2 YSYEKL. V lost 0 bases, J lost 7 bases, and 16 bases stayed unmatched. The CDR3 has 20 residues.

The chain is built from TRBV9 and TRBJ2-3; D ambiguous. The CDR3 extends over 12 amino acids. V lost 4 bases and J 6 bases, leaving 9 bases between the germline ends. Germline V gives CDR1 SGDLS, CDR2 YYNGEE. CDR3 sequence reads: CASSPRDDTQYF. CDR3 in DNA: TGTGCCAGCAGCCCCCGCGATGATACGCAGTATTTT.